This is a list of T cell receptor beta chains from one sample in a study of shared clonotypes between healthy human individuals. Sequenced by immunoSEQ multiplex PCR; TCRdb stores in-frame clones only, minus some. The sample carries more than 2 million clones, roughly 95% recorded once. The specimen sequenced was naive CD4+ T cells sorted from blood. These TCRs come from a man between 18 and 29 years old in good health. Each CDR3 is given with its conserved first and last residue. Each record gives: CDR3 protein, CDR3 length, J gene, V gene.

CDR3 protein: CASSSPSGSWTGELFF; CDR3 length: 16; J gene: TRBJ2-2; V gene: TRBV11-2
CDR3 protein: CAWSEGNQPQHF; CDR3 length: 12; J gene: TRBJ1-5; V gene: TRBV30
CDR3 protein: CAISESNRAVGTEAFF; CDR3 length: 16; J gene: TRBJ1-1; V gene: TRBV10-3
CDR3 protein: CASSVAGGQTYEQYF; CDR3 length: 15; J gene: TRBJ2-7; V gene: TRBV9
CDR3 protein: CASSGTGTMTGELFF; CDR3 length: 15; J gene: TRBJ2-2; V gene: TRBV2
CDR3 protein: CASSPREGYEQYF; CDR3 length: 13; J gene: TRBJ2-7; V gene: TRBV27
CDR3 protein: CASSIGQVNTEAFF; CDR3 length: 14; J gene: TRBJ1-1; V gene: TRBV19
CDR3 protein: CASSYNSGSSYNEQFF; CDR3 length: 16; J gene: TRBJ2-1; V gene: TRBV5-1
CDR3 protein: CASSQAGATGELFF; CDR3 length: 14; J gene: TRBJ2-2; V gene: TRBV4-3
CDR3 protein: CASSSDRGGNYGYTF; CDR3 length: 15; J gene: TRBJ1-2; V gene: TRBV5-1
CDR3 protein: CASQGQGNNSPLHF; CDR3 length: 14; J gene: TRBJ1-6; V gene: TRBV6-5
CDR3 protein: CASSFDKGNTIYF; CDR3 length: 13; J gene: TRBJ1-3; V gene: TRBV7-9
CDR3 protein: CASGRTGKSYGYTF; CDR3 length: 14; J gene: TRBJ1-2; V gene: TRBV25-1
CDR3 protein: CASSESGTWVTDTQYF; CDR3 length: 16; J gene: TRBJ2-3; V gene: TRBV10-1
CDR3 protein: CASSYLFGGGTTEAFF; CDR3 length: 16; J gene: TRBJ1-1; V gene: TRBV6-6
CDR3 protein: CASAPPRGSYEQYF; CDR3 length: 14; J gene: TRBJ2-7; V gene: TRBV28
CDR3 protein: CASSLTDSGNTIYF; CDR3 length: 14; J gene: TRBJ1-3; V gene: TRBV5-5
CDR3 protein: CASSLVTGGDTQYF; CDR3 length: 14; J gene: TRBJ2-3; V gene: TRBV7-6
CDR3 protein: CASRVLAGVAYEQYF; CDR3 length: 15; J gene: TRBJ2-7; V gene: TRBV6-5
CDR3 protein: CASSFTESNQPQHF; CDR3 length: 14; J gene: TRBJ1-5; V gene: TRBV7-9
CDR3 protein: CASSYTLPGELFF; CDR3 length: 13; J gene: TRBJ2-2; V gene: TRBV6-5
CDR3 protein: CASIPGRDRTKVYGYTF; CDR3 length: 17; J gene: TRBJ1-2; V gene: TRBV10-2